The 2 T cell receptor beta chains below come from one sample, sequenced in a study of OX40 agonist ivuxolimab in advanced cancers. Method: immunoSEQ multiplex PCR; TCRdb's copy keeps in-frame clones and lacks some. The sample lists tens of thousands of clones, around 87% seen once, with around 1.6% in the top ten. The sequences come from CD4+ or CD8+ T cells sorted from blood, collected in a trial of the OX40 agonist ivuxolimab. These receptors came from an adult with an advanced solid tumor such as melanoma, head and neck, liver or kidney cancer.

The CDR3 region has the DNA TGTGCCAGCCGTCCGAGGGAGGGAATAGATACGCAGTATTTT. Its translation is CASRPREGIDTQYF. This rearrangement joins TRBV6-6 to TRBJ2-3; 7 nucleotides line up with TRBD2. Unmatched junction bases numbered 10, after V lost 8 bases and J lost 5 bases. Germline V CDR1 and CDR2: MNHNY, SVGAGI (reference sequence). This CDR3 contains 14 residues.

The chain joins TRBV9 to TRBJ2-7; D is unresolved. V lost 0 bases and J 2 bases, leaving 9 bases between the germline ends. CDR3 size: 14 residues. Germline V CDR1 and CDR2: SGDLS, YYNGEE. CDR3 coding DNA: TGTGCCAGCAGCGTAGAACTTATTCCCTACGAGCAGTACTTC. This gives the protein CASSVELIPYEQYF.